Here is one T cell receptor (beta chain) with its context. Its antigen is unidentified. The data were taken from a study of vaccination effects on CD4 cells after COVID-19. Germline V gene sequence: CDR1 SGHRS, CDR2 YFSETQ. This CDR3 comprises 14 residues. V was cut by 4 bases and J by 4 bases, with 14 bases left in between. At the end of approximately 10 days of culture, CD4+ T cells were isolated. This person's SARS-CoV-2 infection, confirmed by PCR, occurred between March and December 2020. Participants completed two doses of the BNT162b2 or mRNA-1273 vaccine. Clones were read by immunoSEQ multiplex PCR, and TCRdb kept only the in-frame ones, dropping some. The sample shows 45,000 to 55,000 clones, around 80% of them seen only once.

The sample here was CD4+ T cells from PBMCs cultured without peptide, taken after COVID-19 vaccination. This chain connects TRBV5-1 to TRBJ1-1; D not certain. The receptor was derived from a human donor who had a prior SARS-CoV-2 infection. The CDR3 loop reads CASSVEASGTEAFF. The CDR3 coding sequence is TGCGCCAGCAGCGTCGAGGCGTCAGGCACTGAAGCTTTCTTT.